This TCR beta chain was profiled in a study of cytomegalovirus exposure and HLA in healthy donors. PCR involved 60 Vbeta and 13 Jbeta primers. Study processing details: In a later analysis, the count reached roughly 80 million unique TCR beta chains, with about 9.9 million shared. Method: immunoSEQ multiplex PCR; TCRdb's copy keeps in-frame clones and lacks some. From that table come the V and J calls and clone size; the DNA was used to work out D and trimming. The sample lists approximately 100,000 clones; approximately 66% were seen once. This CDR3 is 11 amino acids long. Trimming stripped 9 bases from V and 9 bases from J, with 12 bases between. Germline V gene sequence: CDR1 LNHNV, CDR2 YYDKDF (reference sequence).

This clonotype originated in a man in his forties or fifties in good health and CMV-seropositive. Material: PBMCs. This sequence joins TRBV15 and TRBJ1-5; weak D call: TRBD1 (5 bases). CDR3 sequence reads: CATGGGLPQHF. DNA of the CDR3: TGTGCCACGGGGGGGGGTCTGCCCCAGCATTTT.